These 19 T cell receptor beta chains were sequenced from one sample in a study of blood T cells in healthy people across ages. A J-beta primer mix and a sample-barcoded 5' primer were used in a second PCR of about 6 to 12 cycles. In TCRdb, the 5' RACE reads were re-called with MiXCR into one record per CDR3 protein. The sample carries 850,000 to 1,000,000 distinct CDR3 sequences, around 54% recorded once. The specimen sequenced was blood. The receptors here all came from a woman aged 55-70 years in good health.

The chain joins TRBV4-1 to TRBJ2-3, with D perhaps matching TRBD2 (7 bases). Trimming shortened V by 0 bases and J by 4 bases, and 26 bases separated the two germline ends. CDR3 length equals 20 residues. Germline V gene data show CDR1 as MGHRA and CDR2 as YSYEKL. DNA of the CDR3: TGCGCCAGCAGCCAAGAACAGGGCAATCGGCTTGCGGGAGCTCCAGATACGCAGTATTTT. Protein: CASSQEQGNRLAGAPDTQYF.

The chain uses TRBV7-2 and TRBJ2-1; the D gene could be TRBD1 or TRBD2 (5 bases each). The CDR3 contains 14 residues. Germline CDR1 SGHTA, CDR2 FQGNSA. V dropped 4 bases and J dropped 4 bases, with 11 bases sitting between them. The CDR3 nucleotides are TGTGCCAGCAGCTACTTTGGGGGATACAATGAGCAGTTCTTC. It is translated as CASSYFGGYNEQFF.

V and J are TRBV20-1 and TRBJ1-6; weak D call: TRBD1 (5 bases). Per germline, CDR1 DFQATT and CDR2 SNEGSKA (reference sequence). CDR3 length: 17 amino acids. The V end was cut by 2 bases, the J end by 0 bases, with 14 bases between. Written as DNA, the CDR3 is TGCAGTGCTAGAATCGGGGCAGATCCCTCCTATAATTCACCCCTCCACTTT. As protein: CSARIGADPSYNSPLHF.

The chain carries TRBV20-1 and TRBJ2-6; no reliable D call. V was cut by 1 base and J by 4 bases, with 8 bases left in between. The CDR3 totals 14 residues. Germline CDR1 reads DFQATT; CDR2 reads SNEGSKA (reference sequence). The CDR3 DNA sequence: TGCAGTGCTAGAGGAGTTCTGGGGGCCAACGTCCTGACTTTC. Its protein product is CSARGVLGANVLTF.

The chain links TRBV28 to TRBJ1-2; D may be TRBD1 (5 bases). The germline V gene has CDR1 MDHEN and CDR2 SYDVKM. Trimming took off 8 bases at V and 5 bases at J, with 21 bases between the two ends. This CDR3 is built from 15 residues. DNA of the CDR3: TGTGCCAGCTCCGATCCGGGACCTATCATTTATGGCTACACCTTC. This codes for CASSDPGPIIYGYTF.

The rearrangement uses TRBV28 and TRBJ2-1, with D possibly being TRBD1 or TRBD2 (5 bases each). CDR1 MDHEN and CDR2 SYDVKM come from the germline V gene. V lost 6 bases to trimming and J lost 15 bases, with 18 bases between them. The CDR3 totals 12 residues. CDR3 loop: CASSWGPAGWFF. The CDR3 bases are TGTGCCAGCAGCTGGGGACCCGCAGGTTGGTTCTTC. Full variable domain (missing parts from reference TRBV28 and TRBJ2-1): DVKVTQSSRYLVKRTGEKVFLECVQDMDHENMFWYRQDPGLGLRLIYFSYDVKMKEKGDIPEGYSVSREKKERFSLILESASTNQTSMYLCASSWGPAGWFFGPGTRLTVL.

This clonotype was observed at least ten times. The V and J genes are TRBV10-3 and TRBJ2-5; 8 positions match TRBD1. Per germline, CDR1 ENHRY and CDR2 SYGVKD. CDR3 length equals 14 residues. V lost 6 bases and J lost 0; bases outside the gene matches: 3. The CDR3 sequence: CAISLGQDQETQYF. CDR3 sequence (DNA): TGTGCCATCAGCTTGGGACAGGACCAAGAGACCCAGTACTTC.

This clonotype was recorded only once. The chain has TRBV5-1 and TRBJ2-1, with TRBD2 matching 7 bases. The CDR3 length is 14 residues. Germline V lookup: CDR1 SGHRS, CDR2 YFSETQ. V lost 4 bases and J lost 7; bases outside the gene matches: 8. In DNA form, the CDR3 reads TGCGCCAGCAGCCCAGGACTAGTTTGGAATGAGCAGTTCTTC. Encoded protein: CASSPGLVWNEQFF. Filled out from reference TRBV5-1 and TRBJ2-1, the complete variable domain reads KAGVTQTPRYLIKTRGQQVTLSCSPISGHRSVSWYQQTPGQGLQFLFEYFSETQRNKGNFPGRFSGRQFSNSRSEMNVSTLELGDSALYLCASSPGLVWNEQFFGPGTRLTVL.

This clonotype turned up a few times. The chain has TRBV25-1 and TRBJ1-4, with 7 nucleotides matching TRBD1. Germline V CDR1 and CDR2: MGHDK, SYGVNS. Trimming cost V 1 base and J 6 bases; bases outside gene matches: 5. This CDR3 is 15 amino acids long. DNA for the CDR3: TGTGCCAGCAGTGAATGGGGACAGAGAGATGAAAAACTGTTTTTT. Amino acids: CASSEWGQRDEKLFF.

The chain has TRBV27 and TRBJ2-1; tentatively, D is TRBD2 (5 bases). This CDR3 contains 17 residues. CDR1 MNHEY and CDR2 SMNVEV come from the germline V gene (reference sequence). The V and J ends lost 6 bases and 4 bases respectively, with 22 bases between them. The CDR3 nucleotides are TGTGCCAGCAGCCTGACTATACTAGTGGGAGAATACAATGAGCAGTTCTTC. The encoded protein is CASSLTILVGEYNEQFF.

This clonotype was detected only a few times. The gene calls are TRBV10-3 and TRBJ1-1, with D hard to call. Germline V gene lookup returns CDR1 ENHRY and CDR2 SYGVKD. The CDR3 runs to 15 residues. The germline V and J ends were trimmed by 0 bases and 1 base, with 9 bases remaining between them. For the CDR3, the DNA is TGTGCCATCAGTGAGTCGATGACGGGGAACACTGAAGCTTTCTTT. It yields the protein CAISESMTGNTEAFF.

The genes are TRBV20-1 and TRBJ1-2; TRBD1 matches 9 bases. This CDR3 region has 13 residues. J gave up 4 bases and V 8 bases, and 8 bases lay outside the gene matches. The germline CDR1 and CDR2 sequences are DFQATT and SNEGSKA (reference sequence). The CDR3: CSLPGQGFYGYTF. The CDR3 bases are TGCAGTTTACCGGGACAGGGATTCTATGGCTACACCTTC.

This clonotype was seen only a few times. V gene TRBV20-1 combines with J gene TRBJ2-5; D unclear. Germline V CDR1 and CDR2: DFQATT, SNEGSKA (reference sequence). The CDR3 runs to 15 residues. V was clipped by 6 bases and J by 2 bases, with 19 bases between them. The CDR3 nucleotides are TGCAGTGCCTCATTCCCCCGGGCGTCACAAGAGACCCAGTACTTC. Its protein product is CSASFPRASQETQYF.

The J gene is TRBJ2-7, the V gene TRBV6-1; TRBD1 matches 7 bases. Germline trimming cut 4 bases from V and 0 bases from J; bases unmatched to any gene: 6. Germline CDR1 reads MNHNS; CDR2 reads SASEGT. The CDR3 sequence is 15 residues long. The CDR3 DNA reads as TGTGCCAGCAGTGTTACCCGGACAGGCTCCTACGAGCAGTACTTC. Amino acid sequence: CASSVTRTGSYEQYF.

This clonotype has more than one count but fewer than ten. Here the CDR3 reads CASSWKGQPQHF. CDR3 DNA sequence: TGTGCCAGCAGCTGGAAGGGTCAGCCCCAGCATTTT. The V and J genes are TRBV7-3 and TRBJ1-5; no definite D call. Germline-derived CDR1 and CDR2 are SGHTA and FQGTGA. V dropped 4 bases and J dropped 6 bases, with 7 bases sitting between them. The CDR3 spans 12 residues. The full variable domain, its missing parts supplied by reference TRBV7-3 and TRBJ1-5, is GAGVSQTPSNKVTEKGKYVELRCDPISGHTALYWYRQSLGQGPEFLIYFQGTGAADDSGLPNDRFFAVRPEGSVSTLKIQRTERGDSAVYLCASSWKGQPQHFGDGTRLSIL.

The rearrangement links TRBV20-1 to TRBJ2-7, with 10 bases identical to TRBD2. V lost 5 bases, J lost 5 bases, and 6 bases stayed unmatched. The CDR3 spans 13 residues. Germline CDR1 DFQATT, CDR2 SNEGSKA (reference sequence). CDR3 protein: CSALSGRADEQYF. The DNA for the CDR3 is TGCAGTGCTTTAAGCGGGAGGGCCGACGAGCAGTACTTC.

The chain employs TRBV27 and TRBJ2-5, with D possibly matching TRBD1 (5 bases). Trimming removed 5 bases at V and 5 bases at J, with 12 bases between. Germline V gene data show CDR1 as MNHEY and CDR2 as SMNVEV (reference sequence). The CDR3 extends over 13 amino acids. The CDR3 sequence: CASSDRGVETQYF. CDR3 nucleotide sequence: TGTGCCAGCAGTGATAGGGGTGTCGAGACCCAGTACTTC.

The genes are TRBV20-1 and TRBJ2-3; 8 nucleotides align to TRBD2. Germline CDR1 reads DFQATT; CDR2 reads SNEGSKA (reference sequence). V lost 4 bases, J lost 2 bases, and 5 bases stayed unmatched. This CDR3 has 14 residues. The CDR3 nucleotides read TGCAGTGCTACAGGACTAGCTCTCACAGATACGCAGTATTTT. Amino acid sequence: CSATGLALTDTQYF.

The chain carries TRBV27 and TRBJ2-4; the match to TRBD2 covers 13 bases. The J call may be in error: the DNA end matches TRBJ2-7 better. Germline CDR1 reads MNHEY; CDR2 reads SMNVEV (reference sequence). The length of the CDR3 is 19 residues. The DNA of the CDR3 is TGTGCCAGCAGTTTTACCATAGGACAGGGGACTAGCGGGATTTGCGAGCAGTACTTC. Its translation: CASSFTIGQGTSGICEQYF.